This T cell receptor (beta chain) was documented in a study of blood T cell repertoires in COVID-19. This CDR3 region has 17 residues. V lost 2 bases, J lost 2 bases, and 7 bases stayed unmatched. CDR1 KGHSH and CDR2 LQKENI come from the germline V gene. Clones were read by immunoSEQ multiplex PCR, and TCRdb kept only the in-frame ones, dropping some. Here the sample spans roughly 290,000 clones, around 87% being singletons. This sequence joins TRBV18 and TRBJ2-1; 9 nucleotides line up with TRBD1. The receptor was derived from a woman aged 45-65 years who had recovered from COVID-19. Source material: peripheral blood. The CDR3 DNA follows: TGTGCCAGCTCACCATACGGGACAGGGAATCCCTACAATGAGCAGTTCTTC. Residues: CASSPYGTGNPYNEQFF. The complete variable domain, with remaining parts taken from reference TRBV18 and TRBJ2-1, reads NAGVMQNPRHLVRRRGQEARLRCSPMKGHSHVYWYRQLPEEGLKFMVYLQKENIIDESGMPKERFSAEFPKEGPSILRIQQVVRGDSAAYFCASSPYGTGNPYNEQFFGPGTRLTVL.